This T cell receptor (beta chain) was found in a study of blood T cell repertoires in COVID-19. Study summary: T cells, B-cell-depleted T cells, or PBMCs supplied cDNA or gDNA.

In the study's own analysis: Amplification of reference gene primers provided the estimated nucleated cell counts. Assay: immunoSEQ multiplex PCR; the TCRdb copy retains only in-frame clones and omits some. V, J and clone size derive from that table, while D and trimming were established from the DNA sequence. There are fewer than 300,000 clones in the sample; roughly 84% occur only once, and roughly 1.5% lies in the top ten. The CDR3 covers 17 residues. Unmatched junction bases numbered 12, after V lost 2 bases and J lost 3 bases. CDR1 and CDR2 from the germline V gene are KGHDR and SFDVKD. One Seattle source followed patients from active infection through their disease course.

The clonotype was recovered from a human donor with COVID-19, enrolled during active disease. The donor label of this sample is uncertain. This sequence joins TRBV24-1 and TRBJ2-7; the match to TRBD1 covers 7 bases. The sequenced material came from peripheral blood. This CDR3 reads CATSDSRTQTGLYEQYF. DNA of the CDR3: TGTGCCACCAGTGATTCTCGAACGCAGACAGGGCTCTACGAGCAGTACTTC.